The 30 T cell receptor beta chains given below trace back to one sample, sequenced in a study of shared clonotypes between healthy human individuals. The protocol was immunoSEQ multiplex PCR, while the TCRdb copy is restricted to in-frame clones and leaves out a portion. The sample consists of approximately 1,500,000 clones, around 98% of them appearing once. The sequencing input was naive CD4+ T cells sorted from blood. Subset of the sample: CD45RA+ positively selected. The source of these receptors is a young man in good health.

J is TRBJ2-5 and V is TRBV7-2; 11 nucleotides align to TRBD1. CDR1 SGHTA and CDR2 FQGNSA come from the germline V gene. The CDR3 runs to 15 residues. V gave up 5 bases and J gave up 5 bases; unmatched junction bases: 7. The CDR3 nucleotides read TGTGCCAGCAGCACGGACAGGGGGCGATCCGAGACCCAGTACTTC. It is translated as CASSTDRGRSETQYF.

Details on this clone: This same CDR3 is encoded by further DNA sequences in the sample. The chain is built from TRBV28 and TRBJ1-2; D gene uncertain. Germline values: CDR1 MDHEN, CDR2 SYDVKM. Trimming left V 5 bases short and J 4 bases short, with 8 bases between. This CDR3 is 12 amino acids long. CDR3 region: CASSLLSYGYTF. Here the CDR3 DNA reads TGTGCCAGCAGTCTTCTCTCCTATGGCTACACCTTC.

V gene TRBV6-5 combines with J gene TRBJ1-1; TRBD1 agrees at 10 bases. Germline-derived CDR1 and CDR2 are MNHEY and SVGAGI. The CDR3 consists of 14 residues. After removal of 6 bases from V and 5 bases from J, the junction contained 6 bases not matched to a gene. CDR3 residues: CASRRQGAGTEAFF. The DNA of the CDR3 is TGTGCCAGCAGACGACAGGGGGCAGGTACTGAAGCTTTCTTT.

The rearrangement joins TRBV2 to TRBJ1-5, with 7 positions matching TRBD1. The junction had 8 bases not matched to a gene; V was cut back by 6 bases and J by 0 bases. CDR1 and CDR2 (germline): SNHLY, FYNNEI. The CDR3 consists of 16 residues. The CDR3 reads CASRARRGVSNQPQHF. Written as DNA, the CDR3 is TGTGCCAGCAGGGCGCGCAGGGGGGTTAGCAATCAGCCCCAGCATTTT. The full variable domain, in which reference TRBV2 and TRBJ1-5 provide the parts outside the CDR3, is EPEVTQTPSHQVTQMGQEVILRCVPISNHLYFYWYRQILGQKVEFLVSFYNNEISEKSEIFDDQFSVERPDGSNFTLKIRSTKLEDSAMYFCASRARRGVSNQPQHFGDGTRLSIL.

The gene calls are TRBV9 and TRBJ2-3, with 9 bases aligning to TRBD2. V shed 4 bases and J 1 base; nucleotides not matched to a gene: 1. Germline V CDR1 and CDR2: SGDLS, YYNGEE. The CDR3 length is 14 residues. CDR3 in DNA: TGTGCCAGCAGCTGGACTAGCGGCACAGATACGCAGTATTTT. Its protein is CASSWTSGTDTQYF.

A remark on this clone: This CDR3 is also generated by other DNA sequences in the sample. J is TRBJ1-5 and V is TRBV18; D might be TRBD1 (5 bases). CDR1 is KGHSH, CDR2 LQKENI, per germline. V lost 2 bases, J lost 2 bases, and 7 bases lay in between. The CDR3 sequence is 14 residues long. CDR3 residues: CASSPGGRNQPQHF. In nucleotides, the CDR3 is TGTGCCAGCTCACCAGGGGGTCGCAATCAGCCCCAGCATTTT.

The chain uses TRBV19 and TRBJ2-2; D gene ambiguous. V was shortened by 5 bases and J by 5 bases, with 15 bases between the two germline ends. The CDR3 spans 15 residues. The germline V gene encodes CDR1 LNHDA and CDR2 SQIVND (reference sequence). This CDR3 is CASSFTVLVTGELFF. In DNA, the CDR3 is TGTGCCAGTAGTTTTACGGTACTGGTGACCGGGGAGCTGTTTTTT.

This clone was counted once. The rearrangement links TRBV7-9 to TRBJ2-1, with a tentative D call TRBD2 (6 bases). CDR3 length: 14 residues. V lost 5 bases and J 4 bases, leaving 12 bases between the germline ends. The germline gives CDR1 SEHNR, CDR2 FQNEAQ (reference sequence). The CDR3, as DNA: TGTGCCAGCAGCAGACGAGGGACTTACAATGAGCAGTTCTTC. Its protein is CASSRRGTYNEQFF.

V usage is TRBV18 and J usage is TRBJ2-2; 8 nucleotides match TRBD1. From germline, CDR1 is KGHSH and CDR2 LQKENI. The CDR3 covers 16 residues. Trimming removed 1 base from V and 6 bases from J; junction bases left unmatched: 7. The CDR3 reads CASSPQGDRRAGELFF. Written as DNA, the CDR3 is TGTGCCAGCTCACCACAGGGGGACAGGCGAGCCGGGGAGCTGTTTTTT.

The chain uses TRBV6-4 and TRBJ2-7; D is unresolved. CDR1 and CDR2 from the germline V gene are MRHNA and SNTAGT. V was cut by 9 bases and J by 0 bases, with 6 bases left in between. CDR3 length equals 11 residues. The CDR3 reads CARWHSYEQYF. CDR3 in DNA: TGTGCCAGATGGCACTCCTACGAGCAGTACTTC.

This chain joins TRBV2 and TRBJ1-2; 8 nucleotides align to TRBD1. The germline CDR1 and CDR2 sequences are SNHLY and FYNNEI. Germline trimming cut 6 bases from V and 8 bases from J; bases unmatched to any gene: 11. The CDR3 spans 14 residues. CDR3: CASRLTGALGGYTF. CDR3 nucleotides: TGTGCCAGCAGGCTGACAGGGGCCCTCGGGGGCTACACCTTC.

This sequence joins TRBV19 and TRBJ2-3; D is tentatively TRBD1 or TRBD2 (7 bases each). The CDR3 loop spans 16 amino acids. Germline assignment: CDR1 LNHDA and CDR2 SQIVND (reference sequence). V was shortened by 5 bases and J by 3 bases, with 18 bases between the two germline ends. The CDR3 reads CASSRQGGTLTDTQYF. The CDR3 bases are TGTGCCAGTAGTCGCCAGGGGGGGACATTGACAGATACGCAGTATTTT.

The chain is built from TRBV19 and TRBJ1-5; D unclear. V was pared by 5 bases and J by 9 bases, with 8 bases between. CDR1 is LNHDA, CDR2 SQIVND, per germline (reference sequence). This CDR3 has 11 residues. Here the CDR3 reads CASSAPGPQHF. CDR3 coding DNA: TGTGCCAGTAGTGCCCCTGGGCCCCAGCATTTT.

The chain joins TRBV19 to TRBJ2-7; the match to TRBD1 covers 10 bases. Trimming took 4 bases from V and 0 from J; bases not matched to a gene: 3. The CDR3 covers 15 residues. Germline CDR1 is LNHDA and CDR2 is SQIVND (reference sequence). This chain's CDR3 is CASSRTGGASYEQYF. In DNA form, the CDR3 reads TGTGCCAGTAGTAGGACAGGGGGAGCCTCCTACGAGCAGTACTTC.

J is TRBJ2-3 and V is TRBV5-4, with 7 nucleotides matching TRBD2. Germline CDR1 reads SGHNT; CDR2 reads YYREEE (reference sequence). Trimming took 6 bases from V and 5 from J; bases not matched to a gene: 9. This CDR3 has 14 residues. The CDR3: CASTWSGIKDTQYF. As DNA, the CDR3 is TGTGCCAGCACTTGGAGCGGGATTAAAGATACGCAGTATTTT. The variable domain in full, with the rest retrieved from reference TRBV5-4 and TRBJ2-3, is ETGVTQSPTHLIKTRGQQVTLRCSSQSGHNTVSWYQQALGQGPQFIFQYYREEENGRGNFPPRFSGLQFPNYSSELNVNALELDDSALYLCASTWSGIKDTQYFGPGTRLTVL.

The chain employs TRBV28 and TRBJ1-5; no definite D call. The CDR3 runs 12 residues. Germline lookup yields CDR1 MDHEN and CDR2 SYDVKM. Trimming removed 2 bases from V and 7 bases from J, with 6 bases in between. The CDR3 region is CASSLNPQPQHF. CDR3 nucleotide sequence: TGTGCCAGCAGTTTAAACCCCCAGCCCCAGCATTTT. The whole variable domain, filled in from reference TRBV28 and TRBJ1-5, reads DVKVTQSSRYLVKRTGEKVFLECVQDMDHENMFWYRQDPGLGLRLIYFSYDVKMKEKGDIPEGYSVSREKKERFSLILESASTNQTSMYLCASSLNPQPQHFGDGTRLSIL.

V usage is TRBV27 and J usage is TRBJ2-7; the D gene is possibly TRBD2 (6 bases). Trimming took 4 bases from V and 6 from J, leaving 16 bases between them. Per germline, CDR1 MNHEY and CDR2 SMNVEV (reference sequence). There are 14 residues in the CDR3. The DNA of the CDR3 is TGTGCCAGCAGTTGGAGGAGGGCCTCGCTCGAGCAGTACTTC. Its translation is CASSWRRASLEQYF.

This clone was counted a single time. V is TRBV6-1 and J is TRBJ2-7; TRBD2 matches at 13 bases. The CDR3 is 14 amino acids. Losses at the gene ends were 3 bases for V and 4 bases for J; bases not matched to a gene: 0. Germline CDR1 and CDR2: MNHNS and SASEGT. This CDR3 reads CASSETSGRYEQYF. The CDR3 nucleotides read TGTGCCAGCAGTGAGACTAGCGGGAGGTACGAGCAGTACTTC.

The CDR3 loop is CASARPRTGSTDTQYF. In DNA form, the CDR3 reads TGTGCCAGCGCTAGACCCCGGACAGGGAGCACAGATACGCAGTATTTT. The V call is TRBV7-9, the J call TRBJ2-3; 8 bases align to TRBD1. V dropped 8 bases and J dropped 0; count of bases not matched to a gene: 10. Germline CDR1 reads SEHNR; CDR2 reads FQNEAQ (reference sequence). The CDR3 is made up of 16 amino acids.

V gene TRBV5-1 combines with J gene TRBJ2-3; D remains ambiguous. Trimming shortened V by 1 base and J by 6 bases, and 9 bases separated the two germline ends. CDR1 SGHRS and CDR2 YFSETQ come from the germline V gene. CDR3 length: 13 amino acids. CDR3 sequence: CASSLWGLDTQYF. In DNA form, the CDR3 reads TGCGCCAGCAGCTTGTGGGGTTTGGATACGCAGTATTTT.

The chain joins TRBV28 to TRBJ2-2, with 14 bases lining up with TRBD2. The CDR3 runs 19 residues. CDR1 and CDR2 from the germline V gene are MDHEN and SYDVKM. V lost 2 bases and J lost 3; bases outside the gene matches: 8. In DNA form, the CDR3 reads TGTGCCAGCAGTTTAGGTGGGACTAGCGGGAGAGGTTACACCGGGGAGCTGTTTTTT. Encoded protein: CASSLGGTSGRGYTGELFF.

This chain links TRBV21-1 with TRBJ1-2. TRBV21-1 is labeled a pseudogene. The CDR3 is 10 amino acids. The CDR3 DNA sequence: TGTGCCATTAAGAACTATGGCTACACCTTC. Its translation: CAIKNYGYTF.

The chain joins TRBV5-1 to TRBJ2-1; 10 positions match TRBD1. The CDR3 contains 15 residues. Germline values: CDR1 SGHRS, CDR2 YFSETQ. V was pared by 3 bases and J by 8 bases, with 8 bases of the junction left unmatched. In nucleotides, the CDR3 is TGCGCCAGCAGCTGGGGGGACAGGGGAGGCGATGAGCAGTTCTTC. It translates to CASSWGDRGGDEQFF.

Worth noting for this clone: A read error may account for a junction end that differs from germline. The chain recombines TRBV7-2 with TRBJ2-7; TRBD2 aligns across 11 bases. The V gene's germline CDR1 is SGHTA and CDR2 FQGNSA. The CDR3 contains 16 residues. The CDR3: CVSSLAGGPPSYEQYF. The CDR3 region has the DNA TGTGTCAGCAGCCTAGCGGGAGGTCCCCCCTCCTACGAGCAGTACTTC.

The chain joins TRBV5-1 to TRBJ1-2; TRBD1 agrees at 7 bases. J was trimmed by 6 bases and V by 4 bases; bases with no gene match: 12. The germline V gene has CDR1 SGHRS and CDR2 YFSETQ. CDR3 length equals 15 residues. The CDR3: CASSPPTGKGHGYTF. In DNA form, the CDR3 reads TGCGCCAGCAGCCCACCGACAGGGAAAGGGCATGGCTACACCTTC.

A word on this clone: The sample has other DNA sequences that encode this CDR3 too. The chain joins TRBV7-9 to TRBJ2-5; D is ambiguous. CDR3 size: 13 residues. V lost 1 base and J 4 bases, leaving 7 bases between the germline ends. CDR1 is SEHNR, CDR2 FQNEAQ, per germline (reference sequence). This CDR3 is CASSLVAAETQYF. The DNA for the CDR3 is TGTGCCAGCAGCTTAGTTGCCGCAGAGACCCAGTACTTC. Together with reference TRBV7-9 and TRBJ2-5, the CDR3 gives the full variable domain: DTGVSQNPRHKITKRGQNVTFRCDPISEHNRLYWYRQTLGQGPEFLTYFQNEAQLEKSRLLSDRFSAERPKGSFSTLEIQRTEQGDSAMYLCASSLVAAETQYFGPGTRLLVL.

This chain joins TRBV6-5 and TRBJ2-1; possible D gene TRBD2, 6 bases. V lost 6 bases, J lost 5 bases, and 14 bases lay in between. The CDR3 extends over 14 amino acids. Germline V gene sequence: CDR1 MNHEY, CDR2 SVGAGI. The CDR3 protein is CASRLQGGDNEQFF. In nucleotides, the CDR3 is TGTGCCAGCAGACTGCAAGGCGGGGACAATGAGCAGTTCTTC.

The chain joins TRBV6-1 to TRBJ1-2; possible D gene TRBD1, 6 bases. Trimming pared 7 bases from V and 7 bases from J, leaving 10 bases between. CDR3 size: 11 residues. The V gene's germline CDR1 is MNHNS and CDR2 SASEGT. CDR3 amino acids: CASTLGAGYTF. In nucleotides, the CDR3 is TGTGCCAGCACCCTGGGGGCTGGCTACACCTTC.

The chain carries TRBV19 and TRBJ2-7; tentatively, D is TRBD2 (8 bases). The germline gives CDR1 LNHDA, CDR2 SQIVND (reference sequence). Trimming pared 7 bases from V and 6 bases from J, leaving 16 bases between. CDR3 length: 13 residues. CDR3 in amino acids: CASTSTGTSEQYF. The CDR3 nucleotides are TGTGCCAGTACCTCGACAGGGACTAGCGAGCAGTACTTC.

The rearrangement links TRBV28 to TRBJ2-5, with 7 bases aligning to TRBD1. Trimming removed 4 bases from V and 5 bases from J; junction bases left unmatched: 4. This CDR3 has 13 residues. The germline V gene encodes CDR1 MDHEN and CDR2 SYDVKM. The CDR3: CASSSTGIETQYF. The CDR3, as DNA: TGTGCCAGCAGTTCGACAGGGATTGAGACCCAGTACTTC.